The rows below give T cell receptor beta chains drawn from one sample of a study of patients and donors after allogeneic stem cell transplantation. TCRdb redid the calling of the RT-PCR reads with MiXCR, one entry per CDR3 protein. The data contain about 160,000 distinct CDR3 sequences, approximately 30% of them seen just once; the ten biggest clones take up 3.2%. Sequenced input: blood, either unsorted or a sorted T cell fraction (not recorded which). The origin of the receptors is a human donor who was either an allogeneic HSCT recipient or a stem cell or donor lymphocyte infusion donor (not recorded which). It is not recorded whose cells these are; they may come from a transplant donor. The CDR3 runs from the conserved cysteine through the conserved F or W. D genes are given only for firm matches. Part of the rows lack a size; the others show once, few, many or a class for expanded clones.

j_call | v_call | clone_size | d_call | cdr3_aa | cdr3_nt
TRBJ2-3 | TRBV7-2 | once | NA | CASSLGPSGVFPDTQYF | TGTGCCAGCAGCTTAGGTCCGTCCGGGGTTTTCCCAGATACGCAGTATTTT
TRBJ1-2 | TRBV4-1 | NA | NA | CAGSQEVGGVEGYTF | TGCGCCGGCAGCCAAGAGGTAGGGGGAGTTGAAGGCTACACCTTC
TRBJ2-1 | TRBV12-3/TRBV12-4 | NA | NA | CASSLLEEQFF | TGTGCCAGCAGTTTGCTAGAGGAGCAGTTCTTC
TRBJ2-7 | TRBV12-3/TRBV12-4 | few | TRBD2 | CASTSGVAGGGYEQYF | TGTGCCAGCACATCAGGGGTAGCGGGAGGTGGGTACGAGCAGTACTTC
TRBJ2-3 | TRBV20-1 | NA | NA | CSASGIGDTQYF | TGCAGTGCTAGCGGGATCGGGGATACGCAGTATTTT
TRBJ2-3 | TRBV5-5 | NA | NA | CASSFYSTDTQYF | TGTGCCAGCAGCTTTTACAGCACAGATACGCAGTATTTT
TRBJ1-3 | TRBV4-2 | NA | NA | CASSQDLRRQKGNTIYF | TGTGCCAGCAGCCAAGATCTAAGGAGACAGAAGGGAAACACCATATATTTT
TRBJ1-1 | TRBV20-1 | NA | NA | CSAKTVEAFF | TGCAGTGCTAAGACGGTTGAAGCTTTCTTT
TRBJ1-2 | TRBV4-1 | NA | NA | CASSSHGTNYGYTF | TGCGCCAGCAGCTCGCATGGTACGAACTATGGCTACACCTTC
TRBJ1-1 | TRBV7-9 | few | NA | CASSPPGNRDTEAFF | TGTGCCAGCAGCCCACCGGGAAACCGGGACACTGAAGCTTTCTTT
TRBJ2-1 | TRBV12-3/TRBV12-4 | NA | TRBD2 | CASRRLAGGSEQFF | TGTGCCAGCCGCCGACTAGCGGGAGGGAGTGAGCAGTTCTTC
TRBJ2-2 | TRBV10-2 | NA | NA | CASTGALGNTGELFF | TGCGCCAGCACGGGGGCTCTCGGGAACACCGGGGAGCTGTTTTTT
TRBJ2-5 | TRBV12-5 | NA | NA | CASGSQVETQYF | TGTGCTAGTGGTTCACAGGTGGAGACCCAGTACTTC
TRBJ2-2 | TRBV6-5 | NA | NA | CASSSLWGMNTGELFF | TGTGCCAGCAGTTCTCTCTGGGGGATGAACACCGGGGAGCTGTTTTTT
TRBJ2-3 | TRBV27 | NA | TRBD2 | CASSGLSPYLAGTTDTQYF | TGTGCCAGCAGTGGCCTATCCCCCTACCTAGCGGGAACCACAGATACGCAGTATTTT
TRBJ2-2 | TRBV29-1 | NA | NA | CSVEAGALPRELFF | TGCAGCGTTGAAGCGGGAGCCCTCCCGCGGGAGCTGTTTTTT
TRBJ2-2 | TRBV4-2 | NA | NA | CASSQDLAPGELFF | TGTGCCAGCAGCCAAGATCTAGCGCCCGGGGAGCTGTTTTTT
TRBJ2-1 | TRBV12-3/TRBV12-4 | NA | TRBD2 | CASSDLAGVFPYNEQFF | TGTGCCAGCAGTGACCTAGCGGGAGTCTTCCCCTACAATGAGCAGTTCTTC
TRBJ2-7 | TRBV20-1 | once | TRBD2 | CSARGTSGFYPYEQYF | TGCAGTGCTAGAGGGACTAGCGGGTTCTACCCCTACGAGCAGTACTTC
TRBJ1-1 | TRBV4-1 | few | TRBD1 | CASSQDRGTEAFF | TGCGCCAGCAGTCAGGACAGGGGGACTGAAGCTTTCTTT
TRBJ2-2 | TRBV27 | once | TRBD2 | CASSLWGLADLNTGELFF | TGTGCCAGCAGTTTATGGGGACTAGCGGATTTGAACACCGGGGAGCTGTTTTTT
TRBJ2-4 | TRBV6-2/TRBV6-3 | NA | NA | CASSYRGTRNIQYF | TGTGCCAGCAGTTACAGGGGGACTCGAAACATTCAGTACTTC
TRBJ2-7 | TRBV27 | NA | NA | CASSFGQAGYEQYF | TGTGCCAGCAGTTTCGGGCAGGCCGGGTACGAGCAGTACTTC
TRBJ2-5 | TRBV10-2 | many | TRBD1 | CASSDVTGTWETQYF | TGCGCCAGCAGTGATGTGACAGGGACCTGGGAGACCCAGTACTTC
TRBJ2-3 | TRBV4-3 | few | TRBD1 | CASSQEDRGKTDTQYF | TGCGCCAGCAGCCAAGAGGACAGGGGGAAAACAGATACGCAGTATTTT
TRBJ2-3 | TRBV7-2 | NA | NA | CASSLSYGVRTDTQYF | TGTGCCAGCAGCCTATCCTATGGGGTGCGCACAGATACGCAGTATTTT
TRBJ1-5 | TRBV19 | NA | NA | CASSTMGGQPQHF | TGTGCCAGTAGTACCATGGGAGGTCAGCCCCAGCATTTT
TRBJ1-5 | TRBV20-1 | many | NA | CSARKVDGNQPQHF | TGCAGTGCTAGAAAGGTAGATGGCAATCAGCCCCAGCATTTT
TRBJ2-1 | TRBV29-1 | NA | TRBD2 | CSVGLAGGPGDEQFF | TGCAGCGTGGGACTAGCGGGAGGGCCGGGCGATGAGCAGTTCTTC
TRBJ2-2 | TRBV20-1 | NA | NA | CSALSADTGELFF | TGCAGTGCTTTGTCAGCGGACACCGGGGAGCTGTTTTTT
TRBJ1-1 | TRBV19 | NA | TRBD1 | CASSIGDRSGEAFF | TGTGCCAGTAGTATAGGGGACAGGAGCGGCGAAGCTTTCTTT
TRBJ2-5 | TRBV19 | NA | NA | CASSYSKTQYF | TGTGCCAGTAGTTATTCTAAGACCCAGTACTTC
TRBJ1-2 | TRBV12-3/TRBV12-4 | many | NA | CASRSQVPYGYTF | TGTGCCAGCAGGTCACAGGTGCCCTATGGCTACACCTTC
TRBJ2-3 | TRBV5-1 | NA | NA | CASSQDVRNTQYF | TGCGCCAGCAGCCAGGACGTCCGAAATACGCAGTATTTT
TRBJ2-5 | TRBV24-1 | NA | NA | CATSDSTGLQETQYF | TGTGCCACCAGTGATTCAACAGGGTTACAAGAGACCCAGTACTTC
TRBJ2-1 | TRBV20-1 | NA | NA | CSASWAVWDEQFF | TGCAGTGCTAGTTGGGCAGTATGGGATGAGCAGTTCTTC
TRBJ2-4 | TRBV29-1 | many | NA | CSVERGRGPKNIQYF | TGCAGCGTTGAACGAGGTCGAGGGCCCAAAAACATTCAGTACTTC
TRBJ2-1 | TRBV27 | NA | NA | CASSLLGNYNEQFF | TGTGCCAGCAGTTTACTTGGGAACTACAATGAGCAGTTCTTC
TRBJ1-2 | TRBV20-1 | many | NA | CSAIQDRDYGYTF | TGCAGTGCCATCCAGGACCGGGACTATGGCTACACCTTC
TRBJ1-2 | TRBV18 | NA | TRBD1 | CASSRGLGYTF | TGTGCCAGCTCCAGGGGGCTGGGCTACACCTTC